Listed here are 16 T cell receptor beta chains from one sample, sequenced in a study of blood T cells in healthy people across ages. With a J-beta primer mix and a sample-barcoded 5' primer, a second PCR ran roughly 6 to 11 cycles. TCRdb analysed the 5' RACE reads with MiXCR anew, one entry per CDR3 protein. The sample shows 650,000 to 1,000,000 distinct CDR3 sequences, roughly 40% of them seen only once. Material: blood. These receptors originate from a man in his late teens or twenties in good health.

Many counts were recorded for this clonotype. J is TRBJ2-3 and V is TRBV20-1; 9 nucleotides agree with TRBD2. The junction had 6 bases not matched to a gene; V was cut back by 3 bases and J by 2 bases. The germline V gene encodes CDR1 DFQATT and CDR2 SNEGSKA (reference sequence). The CDR3 is 15 amino acids. The CDR3 reads CSASPASGDTDTQYF. CDR3 DNA sequence: TGCAGTGCTAGCCCGGCTAGCGGGGACACAGATACGCAGTATTTT.

This clonotype was observed once. The rearrangement joins TRBV28 to TRBJ2-3; D gene unclear. Germline lookup yields CDR1 MDHEN and CDR2 SYDVKM. V gave up 3 bases and J gave up 9 bases, with 7 bases separating them. The CDR3 is 11 amino acids. CDR3 in DNA: TGTGCCAGCAGTTTCGAGTCCACGCAGTATTTT. It specifies CASSFESTQYF.

This clonotype was found many times. The chain is built from TRBV4-3 and TRBJ2-3, with 7 bases matching TRBD2. CDR3 size: 16 residues. Germline V lookup: CDR1 LGHNA, CDR2 YSLEER. V lost 0 bases and J lost 1; bases outside the gene matches: 4. The chain's CDR3 is CASSQDRGGGTDTQYF. DNA of the CDR3: TGCGCCAGCAGCCAAGATCGGGGAGGGGGCACAGATACGCAGTATTTT.

This chain connects TRBV29-1 to TRBJ2-4; D is undetermined. Trimming cost V 8 bases and J 0 bases, with 11 bases left between them. This CDR3 region has 13 residues. The V gene's germline CDR1 is SQVTM and CDR2 ANQGSEA. CDR3 amino acids: CSTEALAKNIQYF. The CDR3 region has the DNA TGCAGCACCGAAGCACTAGCCAAAAACATTCAGTACTTC.

To note about this clonotype: Possible read error: a much larger clone is one base away. J is TRBJ2-1 and V is TRBV29-1; D is unclear. Germline CDR1 and CDR2: SQVTM and ANQGSEA. This CDR3 region has 10 residues. Trimming took 4 bases from V and 10 from J, leaving 8 bases between them. CDR3 residues: CSVVETEQFF. CDR3 DNA sequence: TGCAGCGTTGTTGAGACCGAGCAGTTCTTC.

V usage is TRBV9 and J usage is TRBJ2-7, with TRBD1 identical over 8 bases. The CDR3 runs 15 residues. Germline assignment: CDR1 SGDLS and CDR2 YYNGEE. The V segment lost 4 bases and the J segment 2 bases; nucleotides outside the gene matches: 8. The chain's CDR3 is CASSPMDRATYEQYF. CDR3 DNA: TGTGCCAGCAGCCCCATGGACAGGGCGACCTACGAGCAGTACTTC.

This clonotype was seen many times. V and J are TRBV3-1 and TRBJ2-7; D is unclear. Trimming removed 0 bases at V and 1 base at J, with 7 bases between. Germline CDR1 LGHDT, CDR2 YNNKEL (reference sequence). This CDR3 is 14 amino acids long. The CDR3: CASSQDGLSYEQYF. CDR3 coding DNA: TGTGCCAGCAGCCAAGACGGCCTTTCCTACGAGCAGTACTTC.

V gene TRBV5-6 combines with J gene TRBJ1-2, with TRBD1 identical over 9 bases. V lost 5 bases to trimming and J lost 3 bases; unmatched junction nucleotides: 5. Germline V gene lookup returns CDR1 SGHDT and CDR2 YYEEEE. The CDR3 covers 14 residues. The CDR3 DNA reads TGTGCCAGCAGACCCACAGGGGGCGACTATGGCTACACCTTC. Encoded protein: CASRPTGGDYGYTF.

The CDR3 DNA reads TGTGCCAGCAGCCCAGGACCAACCAATGAGCAGTACTTC. This gives the protein CASSPGPTNEQYF. This chain links TRBV3-1 with TRBJ2-5; D is ambiguous. In germline, CDR1 is LGHDT, CDR2 YNNKEL (reference sequence). V was cut by 4 bases and J by 11 bases, with 17 bases left in between. The CDR3 runs to 13 residues.

This clonotype was recorded at least ten times. A junction boundary mismatches the germline segment, possibly from a read error. The chain couples TRBV5-1 to TRBJ2-3; 7 bases fit TRBD1. Germline CDR1 and CDR2: SGHRS and YFSETQ. The CDR3 has 14 residues. The CDR3 loop reads CASSPGTGTDTQYF. The DNA of the CDR3 is TGTGCCAGCAGTCCCGGGACAGGCACAGATACGCAGTATTTT.

This clonotype was seen only a few times. The J gene is TRBJ1-4, the V gene TRBV4-3, with a possible D match to TRBD1 (6 bases). CDR1 and CDR2 from the germline V gene are LGHNA and YSLEER. V gave up 0 bases and J gave up 4 bases, with 15 bases separating them. The CDR3 contains 17 residues. In DNA, the CDR3 is TGCGCCAGCAGCCAAGAAAGACAGGACGTCGGTAATGAAAAACTGTTTTTT. Encoded protein: CASSQERQDVGNEKLFF.

The V and J genes are TRBV6-2 or TRBV6-3 and TRBJ2-7; 8 nucleotides align to TRBD1. Germline CDR1 and CDR2: MNHEY and SVGEGT. The CDR3 sequence is 14 residues long. J was trimmed by 4 bases and V by 6 bases; bases with no gene match: 8. CDR3 DNA sequence: TGTGCCAGCAGCGCGAGACAGGGGTTTTACGAGCAGTACTTC. Encoded protein: CASSARQGFYEQYF.

This clonotype was observed at least ten times. The chain couples TRBV9 to TRBJ2-3, with D possibly being TRBD2 (5 bases). Trimming removed 4 bases from V and 4 bases from J, with 13 bases in between. The germline V gene has CDR1 SGDLS and CDR2 YYNGEE. There are 14 residues in the CDR3. The CDR3: CASSPPRGPDTQYF. Here the CDR3 DNA reads TGTGCCAGCAGCCCACCCCGGGGTCCAGATACGCAGTATTTT.

The chain has TRBV7-2 and TRBJ2-5, with 8 positions matching TRBD2. From germline, CDR1 is SGHTA and CDR2 FQGNSA. Losses at the gene ends were 3 bases for V and 11 bases for J; bases not matched to a gene: 17. The CDR3 covers 16 residues. CDR3 DNA sequence: TGTGCCAGCAGCTTCATGGGCGGGGGGTTGGACAATGAGCAGTACTTC. Its protein product is CASSFMGGGLDNEQYF.

For this clonotype: The junction and the germline gene differ at one end; a read error may be behind it. J is TRBJ2-7 and V is TRBV6-2 or TRBV6-3; D not certain. CDR1 and CDR2 (germline): MNHEY, SVGEGT. The CDR3 totals 11 residues. CDR3 DNA: TGTGCCAGCAGTTTCACCTACGGGCAGTACTTC. Translating gives CASSFTYGQYF.

At least ten counts were recorded for this clonotype. The chain uses TRBV19 and TRBJ2-5; 7 bases are a match to TRBD1. With 6 bases clipped from V and 0 bases from J, the junction kept 4 bases outside the gene matches. Germline V gene data show CDR1 as LNHDA and CDR2 as SQIVND (reference sequence). This CDR3 has 14 amino acids. Here the CDR3 DNA reads TGTGCCAGTAGGGACAGGCCATACCAAGAGACCCAGTACTTC. Its protein product is CASRDRPYQETQYF.